One sample yielded the 24 T cell receptor beta chains listed below, sequenced in a study of CD8+ T cells in alopecia areata. This sample's treatment: oral pan-JAK inhibitor, 5-10 mg twice daily. It was cDNA, reverse transcribed from extracted RNA, that served as the sequencing template. Only in-frame clones appear in the TCRdb table, and some are missing; sequencing was by immunoSEQ multiplex PCR. The sample holds 150,000 to 200,000 clones, roughly 53% seen once. The input for sequencing was CD8+ T cells sorted from blood, taken at week 24, from a patient treated with tofacitinib. Receptors were obtained from a human donor with alopecia areata.

The chain carries TRBV6-5 and TRBJ2-7; D possibly corresponds to TRBD2 (5 bases). The germline gives CDR1 MNHEY, CDR2 SVGAGI. The CDR3 covers 15 residues. Deletions cut 6 bases from V and 1 base from J, with 16 bases between. This chain's CDR3 is CASRSGPGSSYEQYF. CDR3 sequence (DNA): TGTGCCAGCAGAAGCGGACCGGGCTCTTCCTACGAGCAGTACTTC.

The genes are TRBV13 and TRBJ1-6; D gene ambiguous. Looked up from germline, CDR1 is PRHDT and CDR2 is FYEKMQ (reference sequence). The CDR3 covers 13 residues. The germline V and J ends were trimmed by 1 base and 9 bases, with 7 bases remaining between them. The CDR3 loop is CASSLVGISPLHF. The CDR3 bases are TGTGCCAGCAGCTTAGTGGGGATTTCACCCCTCCACTTT.

This rearrangement joins TRBV5-1 to TRBJ1-1, with 10 positions matching TRBD1. The germline V gene encodes CDR1 SGHRS and CDR2 YFSETQ. This CDR3 is built from 14 residues. The ends lost 3 bases at V and 5 bases at J; junction bases unmatched: 4. CDR3 sequence (DNA): TGCGCCAGCAGCTCAAGGACAGGGGGGACTGAAGCTTTCTTT. Protein sequence: CASSSRTGGTEAFF.

The gene calls are TRBV18 and TRBJ1-2, with TRBD1 identical over 9 bases. V lost 6 bases, J lost 6 bases, and 11 bases stayed unmatched. Germline assignment: CDR1 KGHSH and CDR2 LQKENI. CDR3 length: 15 amino acids. The CDR3 DNA reads TGTGCCAGCTCCAAAGAACAGGGGGCGAGGAATGGCTACACCTTC. It translates to CASSKEQGARNGYTF.

V is TRBV27 and J is TRBJ2-7, with D perhaps assigned TRBD1 or TRBD2 (5 bases each). Germline CDR1 MNHEY, CDR2 SMNVEV (reference sequence). The CDR3 consists of 13 residues. Trimming stripped 0 bases from V and 7 bases from J, with 10 bases between. CDR3 loop: CASSLSGTGEQYF. CDR3 nucleotides: TGTGCCAGCAGTTTATCGGGGACGGGGGAGCAGTACTTC.

CDR3 bases: TGTGCCAGCTCATCTAGCGGGGGAAGCTCCTACGAGCAGTACTTC. As protein: CASSSSGGSSYEQYF. This chain joins TRBV18 and TRBJ2-7, with 10 bases matching TRBD2. CDR1 is KGHSH and CDR2 is LQKENI in the germline V gene. The CDR3 runs to 15 residues. The V gene end was trimmed by 5 bases and the J gene end by 0 bases; junction bases not matched to a gene: 4.

The chain has TRBV2 and TRBJ1-1; 8 nucleotides line up with TRBD1. Germline V gives CDR1 SNHLY, CDR2 FYNNEI. V shed 5 bases, J shed 5 bases, and the junction held 10 bases outside the gene matches. CDR3 length equals 15 residues. This chain's CDR3 is CASSLGQGEWTEAFF. CDR3 nucleotide sequence: TGTGCCAGCAGTCTTGGACAGGGTGAGTGGACTGAAGCTTTCTTT.

V and J are TRBV2 and TRBJ2-1, with 8 bases that match TRBD1. The CDR3 is made up of 13 amino acids. The V segment lost 8 bases and the J segment 8 bases; nucleotides outside the gene matches: 8. CDR1 SNHLY and CDR2 FYNNEI come from the germline V gene. The CDR3 nucleotides read TGTGCCAGCCTCTCAGGACAGGGCGATGAGCAGTTCTTC. Its translation: CASLSGQGDEQFF.

This clone has only a few counts. The chain uses TRBV30 and TRBJ2-2, with no clear D. The length of the CDR3 is 12 residues. Germline assignment: CDR1 GTSNPN and CDR2 SVGIG (reference sequence). The V gene lost 1 base and the J gene lost 7 bases, with 7 bases spanning the gap. CDR3 sequence reads: CAWSAPDGELFF. The CDR3 bases are TGTGCCTGGAGTGCCCCCGACGGGGAGCTGTTTTTT.

This clone was seen a few times. The chain links TRBV7-9 to TRBJ2-7, with D hard to call. There are 12 residues in the CDR3. Germline CDR1 is SEHNR and CDR2 is FQNEAQ (reference sequence). Trimming cost V 1 base and J 3 bases, with 4 bases left between them. For the CDR3, the DNA is TGTGCCAGCAGCTTAGTGATCTACGAGCAGTACTTC. Amino acids: CASSLVIYEQYF.

The genes are TRBV7-2 and TRBJ2-7; D uncertain. Trimming removed 5 bases at V and 4 bases at J, with 12 bases between. This CDR3 has 13 amino acids. Germline V gives CDR1 SGHTA, CDR2 FQGNSA. The CDR3 loop reads CASSTDQVYEQYF. For the CDR3, the DNA is TGTGCCAGCAGCACGGACCAAGTATACGAGCAGTACTTC.

This clone came up once. This chain connects TRBV27 to TRBJ1-6; D not certain. The CDR3 spans 13 residues. The V gene's germline CDR1 is MNHEY and CDR2 SMNVEV (reference sequence). Trimming took off 1 base at V and 10 bases at J, with 8 bases between the two ends. The CDR3 sequence is CASSLLPASPLHF. In DNA, the CDR3 is TGTGCCAGCAGTTTATTACCAGCGTCACCCCTCCACTTT.

This clone was observed once. V usage is TRBV6-5 and J usage is TRBJ2-2; weak D call: TRBD2 (5 bases). The V end lost 5 bases, the J end lost 3 bases, and 10 bases lay between the germline ends. The CDR3 is 14 amino acids. Per the germline V gene, CDR1 is MNHEY and CDR2 is SVGAGI. CDR3: CASSPGVHTGELFF. The CDR3 DNA reads TGTGCCAGCAGTCCCGGGGTACACACCGGGGAGCTGTTTTTT.

The chain links TRBV19 to TRBJ2-1; 8 nucleotides match TRBD2. The CDR3 has 15 residues. J was trimmed by 7 bases and V by 3 bases; bases with no gene match: 8. The germline V gene has CDR1 LNHDA and CDR2 SQIVND (reference sequence). The CDR3 sequence: CASSIFGTRPNEQFF. CDR3 sequence (DNA): TGTGCCAGTAGTATTTTTGGGACTAGGCCGAATGAGCAGTTCTTC. The whole variable domain, filled in from reference TRBV19 and TRBJ2-1, reads DGGITQSPKYLFRKEGQNVTLSCEQNLNHDAMYWYRQDPGQGLRLIYYSQIVNDFQKGDIAEGYSVSREKKESFPLTVTSAQKNPTAFYLCASSIFGTRPNEQFFGPGTRLTVL.

This clone was seen just once. The chain couples TRBV27 to TRBJ2-2; unclear D gene. CDR1 and CDR2 (germline): MNHEY, SMNVEV (reference sequence). This CDR3 comprises 12 residues. Trimming stripped 1 base from V and 6 bases from J, with 3 bases between. CDR3 sequence: CASSLWPGELFF. CDR3 bases: TGTGCCAGCAGTTTATGGCCCGGGGAGCTGTTTTTT.

J is TRBJ2-7 and V is TRBV2, with D possibly matching TRBD1 (5 bases). The CDR3 sequence is 11 residues long. Germline CDR1 and CDR2: SNHLY and FYNNEI. V lost 9 bases, J lost 5 bases, and 11 bases lay in between. The CDR3 loop is CASLQENEQYF. In DNA form, the CDR3 reads TGTGCCAGTTTACAGGAAAACGAGCAGTACTTC.

The table lists this clone with a few counts. V is TRBV23-1 and J is TRBJ2-3; possible D gene TRBD2, 5 bases. TRBV23-1 is labeled an ORF, and its function is uncertain. The CDR3 contains 15 residues. The ends were cut back, 9 bases at V and 3 bases at J, with 19 bases in the middle. CDR3 in amino acids: CARTVPERGTDTQYF. The CDR3 DNA follows: TGCGCCAGAACGGTCCCGGAGCGAGGGACAGATACGCAGTATTTT.

The J gene is TRBJ1-1, the V gene TRBV9; no definite D call. The CDR3 extends over 11 amino acids. Trimming cost V 7 bases and J 4 bases, with 8 bases left between them. Germline values: CDR1 SGDLS, CDR2 YYNGEE. The CDR3: CASARGTEAFF. In DNA, the CDR3 is TGTGCCAGCGCCCGGGGCACTGAAGCTTTCTTT.

This clone was picked up a small number of times. The chain carries TRBV6-5 and TRBJ2-2, with no clear D. The germline V gene has CDR1 MNHEY and CDR2 SVGAGI. Deletions cut 2 bases from V and 7 bases from J, with 8 bases between. There are 13 residues in the CDR3. Here the CDR3 DNA reads TGTGCCAGCAGTTACGTGGGCGTCGGGGAGCTGTTTTTT. Residues: CASSYVGVGELFF.

This clone was picked up one time. The chain combines TRBV5-6 with TRBJ2-5; D unclear. The CDR3 runs to 16 residues. Germline values: CDR1 SGHDT, CDR2 YYEEEE. V was cut by 4 bases and J by 2 bases, with 18 bases left in between. CDR3 coding DNA: TGTGCCAGCAGCCCCCCCAGGTATTTGCCTCAAGAGACCCAGTACTTC. Translated: CASSPPRYLPQETQYF. The full variable domain, completed using reference TRBV5-6 and TRBJ2-5, is DAGVTQSPTHLIKTRGQQVTLRCSPKSGHDTVSWYQQALGQGPQFIFQYYEEEERQRGNFPDRFSGHQFPNYSSELNVNALLLGDSALYLCASSPPRYLPQETQYFGPGTRLLVL.

The V and J genes are TRBV6-1 and TRBJ2-4; no reliable D call. With 0 bases removed from V and 7 bases from J, the gap between germline ends came to 7 bases. In germline, CDR1 is MNHNS, CDR2 SASEGT. The CDR3 consists of 13 residues. CDR3 sequence (DNA): TGTGCCAGCAGTGAAGCCAAGTTTAACATTCAGTACTTC. Protein product: CASSEAKFNIQYF.

This clone was counted a few times. J is TRBJ2-1 and V is TRBV5-1; D possibly uses TRBD1 or TRBD2 (5 bases each). Germline V gives CDR1 SGHRS, CDR2 YFSETQ. The CDR3 contains 13 residues. V was trimmed by 4 bases and J by 7 bases, leaving 12 bases between them. DNA for the CDR3: TGCGCCAGCAGCGGGGCAGGGAGTAATGAGCAGTTCTTC. Protein product: CASSGAGSNEQFF. The whole variable domain, remainder taken from reference TRBV5-1 and TRBJ2-1, is KAGVTQTPRYLIKTRGQQVTLSCSPISGHRSVSWYQQTPGQGLQFLFEYFSETQRNKGNFPGRFSGRQFSNSRSEMNVSTLELGDSALYLCASSGAGSNEQFFGPGTRLTVL.

The rearrangement uses TRBV4-1 and TRBJ1-5; D unclear. This CDR3 contains 17 residues. Trimming removed 0 bases at V and 3 bases at J, with 15 bases between. Germline V gives CDR1 MGHRA, CDR2 YSYEKL. The CDR3 DNA sequence: TGCGCCAGCAGCCAAGACGGCACCGTTCGCCCCAATCAGCCCCAGCATTTT. Its protein is CASSQDGTVRPNQPQHF.

This clone is medium-sized. This chain uses TRBV5-6 with TRBJ2-1; D is possibly TRBD2 (6 bases). V lost 5 bases to trimming and J lost 0 bases, with 15 bases between them. The CDR3 length is 16 residues. Germline loops: CDR1 SGHDT, CDR2 YYEEEE. The CDR3 sequence: CASRPRGIVSYNEQFF. CDR3 DNA: TGTGCCAGCAGGCCCCGGGGGATAGTCTCCTACAATGAGCAGTTCTTC. The full variable domain, completed using reference TRBV5-6 and TRBJ2-1, is DAGVTQSPTHLIKTRGQQVTLRCSPKSGHDTVSWYQQALGQGPQFIFQYYEEEERQRGNFPDRFSGHQFPNYSSELNVNALLLGDSALYLCASRPRGIVSYNEQFFGPGTRLTVL.